This TCR beta chain originates from a study of T cells in localized non-small cell lung cancer. General observations from the study: When the top 100 tumor clones were examined, a median around 58 of them also appeared in the adjacent lung, which was paired and uninvolved.

TCRdb's table, derived via immunoSEQ multiplex PCR, lists solely in-frame clones and lacks some. The sample carries fewer than 25,000 clones, under 95% recorded once. Comment on this clone: Antigen specificity is unknown.

This CDR3 has 18 residues. The germline V gene encodes CDR1 SGHTA and CDR2 FQGNSA. V shed 1 base and J shed 5 bases, with 22 bases lying between them. The chain is built from TRBV7-2 and TRBJ2-3; D possibly corresponds to TRBD2 (7 bases). Source: peripheral blood, taken before any cancer treatment. The sequence came from a male donor aged 60 or over with stage I squamous cell lung carcinoma. The CDR3 spells CASSLEGGSGLKGDTQYF. As DNA, the CDR3 is TGTGCCAGCAGCTTAGAGGGGGGGAGCGGGCTTAAGGGAGATACGCAGTATTTT.